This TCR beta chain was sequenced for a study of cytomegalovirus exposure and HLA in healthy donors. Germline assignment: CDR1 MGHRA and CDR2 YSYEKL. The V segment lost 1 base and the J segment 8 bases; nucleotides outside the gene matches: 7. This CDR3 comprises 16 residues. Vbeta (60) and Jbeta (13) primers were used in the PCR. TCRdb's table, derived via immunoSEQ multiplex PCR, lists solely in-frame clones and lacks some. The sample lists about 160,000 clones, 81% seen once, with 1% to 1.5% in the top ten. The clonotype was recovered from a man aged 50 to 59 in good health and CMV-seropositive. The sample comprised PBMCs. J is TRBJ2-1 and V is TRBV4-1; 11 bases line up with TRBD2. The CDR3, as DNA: TGCGCCAGCAGCCAAGTAGTAACTAGCGGGGGTTATGAGCAGTTCTTC. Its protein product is CASSQVVTSGGYEQFF.